The 9 T cell receptor beta chains listed next were all sequenced from one sample in a study of beta chain features in type 1 diabetes. TCRB transcripts that were expressed got sequenced, as all of the isolated RNA had been reverse transcribed. The repertoire was sequenced with immunoSEQ multiplex PCR; TCRdb's copy has only in-frame clones and lacks some. There are hundreds of thousands of clones in the sample; 10% to 15% occur only once, and less than 0.025% lies in the top ten. These TCRs are of unknown antigen specificity. Broader study findings: Type 1 diabetes patients had moderately but significantly shorter TCRB CDR3s in all four CD4+ subsets.

Material: naive CD4+ T cells from blood. The receptors stem from a man younger than 35 with type 1 diabetes.

This clone has a handful of counts. This chain uses TRBV4-2 with TRBJ2-1, with 10 bases identical to TRBD1. There are 16 residues in the CDR3. Per the germline V gene, CDR1 is LGHNA and CDR2 is YNFKEQ. Trimming cost V 3 bases and J 6 bases; bases outside gene matches: 8. CDR3 region: CASSQTGQGSGNEQFF. The CDR3 DNA follows: TGTGCCAGCAGCCAGACGGGACAGGGGTCGGGCAATGAGCAGTTCTTC.

This rearrangement joins TRBV5-4 to TRBJ1-6; 8 nucleotides line up with TRBD1. Per germline, CDR1 SGHNT and CDR2 YYREEE (reference sequence). V was clipped by 4 bases and J by 9 bases; unmatched bases: 6. CDR3 length: 14 amino acids. In DNA form, the CDR3 reads TGTGCCAGCAGCGCGGACAGGGACGGTTCACCCCTCCACTTT. This sequence encodes CASSADRDGSPLHF. Based on the CDR3 plus reference TRBV5-4 and TRBJ1-6, the full variable domain is ETGVTQSPTHLIKTRGQQVTLRCSSQSGHNTVSWYQQALGQGPQFIFQYYREEENGRGNFPPRFSGLQFPNYSSELNVNALELDDSALYLCASSADRDGSPLHFGNGTRLTVT.

A few counts support this clone. J is TRBJ2-5 and V is TRBV7-9, with D maybe TRBD2 (5 bases). The germline gives CDR1 SEHNR, CDR2 FQNEAQ (reference sequence). The CDR3 has 13 residues. V dropped 6 bases and J dropped 2 bases, with 10 bases sitting between them. CDR3 in DNA: TGTGCCAGCAGTCGGGGTTCTCAAGAGACCCAGTACTTC. Translation: CASSRGSQETQYF.

In its sample, this clone was seen a few times. This chain joins TRBV7-9 and TRBJ1-5, with D perhaps matching TRBD1 (5 bases). The germline V gene encodes CDR1 SEHNR and CDR2 FQNEAQ (reference sequence). The CDR3 sequence is 13 residues long. With 8 bases removed from V and 0 bases from J, the gap between germline ends came to 8 bases. CDR3 sequence: CASSTGSNQPQHF. The CDR3 bases are TGTGCCAGCTCCACAGGTAGCAATCAGCCCCAGCATTTT.

The chain uses TRBV6-1 and TRBJ1-5; D is possibly TRBD1 (5 bases). The germline V gene encodes CDR1 MNHNS and CDR2 SASEGT. CDR3 size: 15 residues. V lost 3 bases, J lost 11 bases, and 20 bases lay in between. CDR3 sequence (DNA): TGTGCCAGCAGTGAGCCGGGACTTCCTCCCCTAGCCCAGCATTTT. Amino acids: CASSEPGLPPLAQHF.

The V call is TRBV6-1, the J call TRBJ1-5; D unresolved. V gave up 6 bases and J gave up 0 bases, with 12 bases separating them. The CDR3 consists of 15 residues. In germline, CDR1 is MNHNS, CDR2 SASEGT. CDR3 in DNA: TGTGCCAGCAGGGAGGACGGCTATAGCAATCAGCCCCAGCATTTT. Amino acid sequence: CASREDGYSNQPQHF.

A few counts support this clone. V usage is TRBV6-5 and J usage is TRBJ2-7, with D perhaps matching TRBD1 (6 bases). Per germline, CDR1 MNHEY and CDR2 SVGAGI. Deletions cut 0 bases from V and 1 base from J, with 7 bases between. The CDR3 extends over 14 amino acids. This CDR3 reads CASSYSRGSYEQYF. For the CDR3, the DNA is TGTGCCAGCAGTTACTCGAGGGGGTCCTACGAGCAGTACTTC.

This clone was detected a few times. The rearrangement links TRBV30 to TRBJ1-3; D gene ambiguous. The V gene's germline CDR1 is GTSNPN and CDR2 SVGIG (reference sequence). V lost 3 bases and J lost 1, with 10 bases in between. The CDR3 totals 14 residues. The CDR3 here is CAWSEGQSGNTIYF. The CDR3 DNA sequence: TGTGCCTGGAGCGAGGGTCAATCTGGAAACACCATATATTTT.

This clone was counted a few times. This chain uses TRBV6-5 with TRBJ1-1; no definite D call. V gave up 2 bases and J gave up 8 bases, with 18 bases separating them. CDR1 and CDR2 from the germline V gene are MNHEY and SVGAGI. This CDR3 has 15 residues. CDR3 protein: CASSYSLVLGSEAFF. CDR3 sequence (DNA): TGTGCCAGCAGTTACAGCCTGGTGCTCGGCTCCGAAGCTTTCTTT.